The 25 T cell receptor beta chains below come from one sample, sequenced in a study of blood T cell repertoires in COVID-19. Clones were sequenced by immunoSEQ multiplex PCR, and TCRdb holds only the in-frame ones, with some missing. The sample lists 280,000 or so clones, approximately 86% occurring once. The sample consisted of peripheral blood. The origin of the receptors is a man younger than 35 with active or convalescent COVID-19.

The chain uses TRBV10-2 and TRBJ2-7; tentatively, D is TRBD2 (6 bases). CDR3 length: 14 residues. Germline V gene lookup returns CDR1 WSHSY and CDR2 SAAADI. V was shortened by 8 bases and J by 5 bases, with 19 bases between the two germline ends. This chain's CDR3 is CASHRGNSYDEQYF. The CDR3 DNA reads TGCGCCAGCCATCGGGGGAACTCCTACGACGAGCAGTACTTC.

The CDR3 reads CASSEGAGARRNTIYF. CDR3 coding DNA: TGTGCCAGCAGCGAGGGGGCAGGTGCCCGAAGAAACACCATATATTTT. V usage is TRBV9 and J usage is TRBJ1-3, with 7 positions matching TRBD1. Trimming took 3 bases from V and 5 from J; bases not matched to a gene: 11. Germline V gene data show CDR1 as SGDLS and CDR2 as YYNGEE. The CDR3 has 16 amino acids.

The V call is TRBV5-1, the J call TRBJ2-7; possibly TRBD1 for D (6 bases). V shed 1 base and J shed 4 bases, with 18 bases lying between them. The CDR3 covers 16 residues. The germline gives CDR1 SGHRS, CDR2 YFSETQ. The CDR3 sequence: CASSLFWDTNLYEQYF. CDR3 sequence (DNA): TGCGCCAGCAGCTTGTTCTGGGACACTAATCTTTACGAGCAGTACTTC.

The chain joins TRBV6-5 to TRBJ2-5, with D uncertain. V lost 0 bases, J lost 5 bases, and 10 bases lay in between. Germline CDR1 and CDR2: MNHEY and SVGAGI. The CDR3 covers 14 residues. As DNA, the CDR3 is TGTGCCAGCAGTTACTCGACCAGCGCGGAGACCCAGTACTTC. Its protein product is CASSYSTSAETQYF.

V usage is TRBV7-9 and J usage is TRBJ1-4; no firm D call. Trimming left V 4 bases short and J 5 bases short, with 8 bases between. Per germline, CDR1 SEHNR and CDR2 FQNEAQ (reference sequence). There are 13 residues in the CDR3. The CDR3 bases are TGTGCCAGCAGCTGGCAGGAAAATGAAAAACTGTTTTTT. Amino acid sequence: CASSWQENEKLFF. Combining the CDR3 with reference TRBV7-9 and TRBJ1-4 gives the whole variable domain DTGVSQNPRHKITKRGQNVTFRCDPISEHNRLYWYRQTLGQGPEFLTYFQNEAQLEKSRLLSDRFSAERPKGSFSTLEIQRTEQGDSAMYLCASSWQENEKLFFGSGTQLSVL.

The chain joins TRBV3-1 (or the pseudogene TRBV3-2) to TRBJ1-2, with 7 bases matching TRBD1. The CDR3 loop spans 14 amino acids. Looked up from germline, CDR1 is LGHDT and CDR2 is YNNKEL (reference sequence). Germline trimming cut 4 bases from V and 4 bases from J; bases unmatched to any gene: 6. For the CDR3, the DNA is TGTGCCAGCAGCCCTAGGGACAGCCGCTATGGCTACACCTTC. Protein product: CASSPRDSRYGYTF.

This chain connects TRBV6-5 to TRBJ1-1; a possible D gene is TRBD1 (5 bases). Germline V gene data show CDR1 as MNHEY and CDR2 as SVGAGI. V lost 6 bases and J 5 bases, leaving 13 bases between the germline ends. The CDR3 is 13 residues long. CDR3 protein: CASSTQGGTEAFF. For the CDR3, the DNA is TGTGCCAGCAGCACCCAGGGAGGGACTGAAGCTTTCTTT.

The rearrangement joins TRBV4-1 to TRBJ2-3; the match to TRBD2 covers 10 bases. The CDR3 contains 17 residues. The junction had 9 bases not matched to a gene; V was cut back by 4 bases and J by 2 bases. CDR1 is MGHRA, CDR2 YSYEKL, per germline. The CDR3 DNA is TGCGCCAGCAGCCCGGGGACTAGCGCGGATACCACAGATACGCAGTATTTT. Amino acids: CASSPGTSADTTDTQYF.

This chain joins TRBV9 and TRBJ1-4, with 8 positions matching TRBD1. The ends lost 1 base at V and 3 bases at J; junction bases unmatched: 2. Germline V gene data show CDR1 as SGDLS and CDR2 as YYNGEE. CDR3 length equals 15 residues. Here the CDR3 DNA reads TGTGCCAGCAGCGTACAGGGACAGGCTAATGAAAAACTGTTTTTT. As protein: CASSVQGQANEKLFF.

The CDR3: CASTSLVGVSPLHF. In DNA form, the CDR3 reads TGTGCCAGCACTTCACTGGTAGGAGTATCACCCCTCCACTTT. The V gene is TRBV27, the J gene TRBJ1-6, with D uncertain. The CDR3 runs 14 residues. V was shortened by 7 bases and J by 10 bases, with 17 bases between the two germline ends. Germline CDR1 is MNHEY and CDR2 is SMNVEV (reference sequence).

The chain couples TRBV11-2 to TRBJ1-4, with D possibly matching TRBD1 (6 bases). The CDR3 spans 13 residues. V lost 5 bases, J lost 8 bases, and 12 bases lay in between. The germline gives CDR1 SGHAT, CDR2 FQNNGV. DNA for the CDR3: TGTGCCAGCAGCATATACAGGGCCGAAAAACTGTTTTTT. Protein product: CASSIYRAEKLFF. The full variable domain, rest sourced from reference TRBV11-2 and TRBJ1-4, is EAGVAQSPRYKIIEKRQSVAFWCNPISGHATLYWYQQILGQGPKLLIQFQNNGVVDDSQLPKDRFSAERLKGVDSTLKIQPAKLEDSAVYLCASSIYRAEKLFFGSGTQLSVL.

The chain joins TRBV3-1 (or the pseudogene TRBV3-2) to TRBJ1-2; D is uncertain. This CDR3 region has 14 residues. Trimming stripped 3 bases from V and 4 bases from J, with 12 bases between. From germline, CDR1 is LGHDT and CDR2 YNNKEL (reference sequence). The CDR3 DNA sequence: TGTGCCAGCAGCCAGGGTGGGGAGGGCTATGGCTACACCTTC. Its translation: CASSQGGEGYGYTF.

The chain joins TRBV18 to TRBJ1-2; perhaps TRBD1 as D (5 bases). CDR3 length: 13 residues. Deletions cut 4 bases from V and 2 bases from J, with 8 bases between. Germline CDR1 reads KGHSH; CDR2 reads LQKENI. The CDR3 DNA reads TGTGCCAGCTCACAGGGGATGAACTATGGCTACACCTTC. Translating gives CASSQGMNYGYTF.

V is TRBV12-3 or TRBV12-4 and J is TRBJ1-1; 7 positions match TRBD1. V was clipped by 5 bases and J by 4 bases; unmatched bases: 1. CDR3 length: 12 amino acids. CDR3 region: CASSRQGTEAFF. For the CDR3, the DNA is TGTGCCAGCAGTCGACAGGGCACTGAAGCTTTCTTT.

The chain has TRBV27 and TRBJ2-2, with 8 bases identical to TRBD1. The CDR3 length is 14 residues. Germline V gene lookup returns CDR1 MNHEY and CDR2 SMNVEV (reference sequence). Trimming took 6 bases from V and 7 from J; bases not matched to a gene: 7. The CDR3 region has the DNA TGTGCCAGCAGGAGACAGGGGTTGAACGGGGAGCTGTTTTTT. Translating it yields CASRRQGLNGELFF.

The rearrangement joins TRBV27 to TRBJ2-3; TRBD1 might be the D (7 bases). CDR1 is MNHEY and CDR2 is SMNVEV in the germline V gene (reference sequence). V lost 7 bases to trimming and J lost 0 bases, with 11 bases between them. The CDR3 length is 14 residues. CDR3 in amino acids: CASNPGGSTDTQYF. CDR3 bases: TGTGCCAGCAATCCAGGGGGGAGCACAGATACGCAGTATTTT.

The rearrangement uses TRBV7-8 and TRBJ2-5; D is perhaps TRBD2 (5 bases). Germline values: CDR1 SGHVS, CDR2 FQNEAQ. The CDR3 runs 18 residues. The V end was cut by 1 base, the J end by 5 bases, with 23 bases between. The CDR3 DNA is TGTGCCAGCAGCTTAGTTTCGGACCGGCAGACTCCGGGGGAGACCCAGTACTTC. Amino acids: CASSLVSDRQTPGETQYF.

The chain couples TRBV3-1 (or the pseudogene TRBV3-2) to TRBJ1-2, with 8 bases identical to TRBD1. J was trimmed by 1 base and V by 6 bases; bases with no gene match: 7. This CDR3 spans 15 amino acids. Germline V gene lookup returns CDR1 LGHDT and CDR2 YNNKEL (reference sequence). The CDR3 region has the DNA TGTGCCAGCAGTAACCCAGGGGGCGGTAACTATGGCTACACCTTC. The encoded protein is CASSNPGGGNYGYTF.

The gene calls are TRBV11-3 and TRBJ2-2; D is perhaps TRBD1 (5 bases). From germline, CDR1 is SGHNT and CDR2 YENEEA. This CDR3 region has 14 residues. V lost 2 bases and J lost 4, with 8 bases in between. The CDR3 region has the DNA TGTGCCAGCAGCTTAAGGGGTAGCACCGGGGAGCTGTTTTTT. Encoded protein: CASSLRGSTGELFF.

In nucleotides, the CDR3 is TGTGCCAGCAGACTAGGGGGAAATGGGGGAGAGACCCAGTACTTC. Protein: CASRLGGNGGETQYF. The chain combines TRBV21-1 with TRBJ2-5; TRBD1, the D gene given by the table, was not confirmed from the DNA. TRBV21-1 is annotated as a pseudogene. The CDR3 length is 15 residues.

The chain has TRBV29-1 and TRBJ1-2, with a possible D match to TRBD1 (5 bases). Trimming removed 4 bases from V and 4 bases from J, with 16 bases in between. Looked up from germline, CDR1 is SQVTM and CDR2 is ANQGSEA. The CDR3 contains 14 residues. CDR3 residues: CSVGSGRVGYGYTF. The CDR3, as DNA: TGCAGCGTTGGTTCGGGCAGGGTTGGCTATGGCTACACCTTC.

V is TRBV7-2 and J is TRBJ1-2, with D perhaps matching TRBD1 (6 bases). Germline CDR1 reads SGHTA; CDR2 reads FQGNSA. Trimming left V 1 base short and J 7 bases short, with 16 bases between. The CDR3 totals 15 residues. DNA for the CDR3: TGTGCCAGCAGCTTAGGCCAGGGGCGGGAGGGTGGCTACACCTTC. It yields the protein CASSLGQGREGGYTF.

The table lists this clone with a count of one. The CDR3 DNA sequence: TGTGCCAGCAGCTTAGCGCCAGGACTAGCGGGGCCCGGGGAGCTGTTTTTT. Translated: CASSLAPGLAGPGELFF. This chain joins TRBV7-2 and TRBJ2-2, with 12 nucleotides matching TRBD2. The CDR3 runs 17 residues. V gave up 0 bases and J gave up 6 bases; unmatched junction bases: 5. Germline values: CDR1 SGHTA, CDR2 FQGNSA.

The chain combines TRBV5-6 with TRBJ1-2; D might be TRBD1 (5 bases). This CDR3 is built from 11 residues. CDR1 and CDR2 from the germline V gene are SGHDT and YYEEEE. Trimming removed 4 bases at V and 7 bases at J, with 8 bases between. In DNA, the CDR3 is TGTGCCAGCAGCCTAGGGGTTGGCTACACCTTC. This gives the protein CASSLGVGYTF.

The gene calls are TRBV5-6 and TRBJ2-4; 10 bases are shared with TRBD1. The CDR3 covers 16 residues. Per the germline V gene, CDR1 is SGHDT and CDR2 is YYEEEE. V lost 3 bases, J lost 0 bases, and 3 bases stayed unmatched. DNA for the CDR3: TGTGCCAGCAGCTGGAGGACAGGGGGAGCCAAAAACATTCAGTACTTC. This sequence encodes CASSWRTGGAKNIQYF.